A selection of T cell receptor beta chains follows, all from one sample in a study of CD8 T cells in ankylosing spondylitis. Each CDR3 protein gets one entry after TCRdb re-called the 5' RACE reads with MiXCR. The profile shows approximately 520,000 distinct CDR3 sequences, approximately 5.3% of them singletons. The specimen was blood, either unsorted or a sorted T cell fraction (not recorded which). All receptors come from a male donor with ankylosing spondylitis. CDR3s include the opening cysteine and the closing phenylalanine or tryptophan. Each record gives: J gene, V gene, clone size, CDR3 length, D gene, CDR3 protein, CDR3 DNA. A D gene is named only where the DNA matches it firmly. Clone size is shown for a subset of rows, as once, few, many or a class of expanded clone.

J gene: TRBJ1-4; V gene: TRBV18; clone size: few; CDR3 length: 20; D gene: -; CDR3 protein: CASSPPGGLPNRATNEKLFF; CDR3 DNA: TGTGCCAGCTCACCACCGGGGGGACTACCCAATCGGGCAACTAATGAAAAACTGTTTTTT
J gene: TRBJ1-5; V gene: TRBV28; clone size: many; CDR3 length: 15; D gene: -; CDR3 protein: CASSFVDRGYQPQHF; CDR3 DNA: TGTGCCAGCAGTTTCGTCGACCGGGGGTATCAGCCCCAGCATTTT
J gene: TRBJ1-1; V gene: TRBV3-1; clone size: many; CDR3 length: 14; D gene: TRBD1; CDR3 protein: CASSHQDRGTEAFF; CDR3 DNA: TGTGCCAGCAGCCACCAGGACAGGGGAACTGAAGCTTTCTTT
J gene: TRBJ2-1; V gene: TRBV11-2; clone size: few; CDR3 length: 17; D gene: TRBD2; CDR3 protein: CASSDGLAGVFDNEQFF; CDR3 DNA: TGTGCCAGCAGCGACGGACTAGCGGGAGTCTTCGACAATGAGCAGTTCTTC
J gene: TRBJ1-1; V gene: TRBV7-9; clone size: many; CDR3 length: 14; D gene: -; CDR3 protein: CASSLGFRNTEAFF; CDR3 DNA: TGTGCCAGCAGCTTAGGATTCCGAAACACTGAAGCTTTCTTT
J gene: TRBJ2-3; V gene: TRBV7-2; clone size: many; CDR3 length: 16; D gene: -; CDR3 protein: CASSLVGAGGGDTQYF; CDR3 DNA: TGTGCCAGCAGCTTAGTTGGGGCAGGAGGAGGAGATACGCAGTATTTT
J gene: TRBJ1-5; V gene: TRBV5-1; clone size: many; CDR3 length: 16; D gene: TRBD1; CDR3 protein: CASSLAGTGGNQPQHF; CDR3 DNA: TGCGCCAGCAGCTTGGCCGGGACAGGGGGCAATCAGCCCCAGCATTTT
J gene: TRBJ1-5; V gene: TRBV19; clone size: many; CDR3 length: 13; D gene: -; CDR3 protein: CASRRIDNQPQHF; CDR3 DNA: TGTGCCAGTAGGCGCATTGACAATCAGCCCCAGCATTTT
J gene: TRBJ1-1; V gene: TRBV28; clone size: many; CDR3 length: 17; D gene: -; CDR3 protein: CASSLWAGVISNTEAFF; CDR3 DNA: TGTGCCAGCAGTTTATGGGCGGGTGTAATTTCGAACACTGAAGCTTTCTTT
J gene: TRBJ2-1; V gene: TRBV4-1; clone size: many; CDR3 length: 15; D gene: -; CDR3 protein: CASSQVLGDYNEQFF; CDR3 DNA: TGCGCCAGCAGCCAAGTTTTGGGGGATTACAATGAGCAGTTCTTC
J gene: TRBJ2-7; V gene: TRBV27; clone size: many; CDR3 length: 11; D gene: -; CDR3 protein: CASSSGAEQYF; CDR3 DNA: TGTGCCAGCAGTTCAGGGGCCGAGCAGTACTTC
J gene: TRBJ1-1; V gene: TRBV4-3; clone size: many; CDR3 length: 17; D gene: TRBD1; CDR3 protein: CASSQDEGTGGNTEAFF; CDR3 DNA: TGCGCCAGCAGCCAAGATGAGGGGACAGGGGGGAACACTGAAGCTTTCTTT
J gene: TRBJ1-5; V gene: TRBV7-2; clone size: many; CDR3 length: 17; D gene: -; CDR3 protein: CASSSIPPGHGNQPQHF; CDR3 DNA: TGTGCCAGCAGCTCCATCCCCCCGGGCCACGGGAATCAGCCCCAGCATTTT
J gene: TRBJ1-5; V gene: TRBV10-3; clone size: many; CDR3 length: 14; D gene: -; CDR3 protein: CAISEGQPNQPQHF; CDR3 DNA: TGTGCCATCAGTGAGGGACAGCCTAATCAGCCCCAGCATTTT
J gene: TRBJ2-5; V gene: TRBV3-1; clone size: -; CDR3 length: 14; D gene: -; CDR3 protein: CASSQDTSTETQYF; CDR3 DNA: TGTGCCAGCAGCCAAGATACGTCGACGGAGACCCAGTACTTC
J gene: TRBJ2-3; V gene: TRBV3-1; clone size: -; CDR3 length: 13; D gene: -; CDR3 protein: CASSQVATDTQYF; CDR3 DNA: TGTGCCAGCAGCCAAGTCGCCACAGATACGCAGTATTTT
J gene: TRBJ2-2; V gene: TRBV7-9; clone size: once; CDR3 length: 14; D gene: TRBD1; CDR3 protein: CASLRQGGTGELFF; CDR3 DNA: TGTGCCAGCCTCCGACAGGGGGGCACCGGGGAGCTGTTTTTT
J gene: TRBJ2-2; V gene: TRBV4-2; clone size: many; CDR3 length: 14; D gene: -; CDR3 protein: CASSQNGPAGELFF; CDR3 DNA: TGTGCCAGCAGCCAAAATGGACCCGCCGGGGAGCTGTTTTTT
J gene: TRBJ1-1; V gene: TRBV6-6; clone size: many; CDR3 length: 13; D gene: -; CDR3 protein: CASSLGPSERAFF; CDR3 DNA: TGTGCCAGCAGTTTGGGGCCTAGTGAAAGGGCTTTCTTT
J gene: TRBJ1-1; V gene: TRBV6-5; clone size: many; CDR3 length: 15; D gene: -; CDR3 protein: CASSYSARFGTEAFF; CDR3 DNA: TGTGCCAGCAGTTACTCTGCCAGGTTTGGAACTGAAGCTTTCTTT
J gene: TRBJ2-3; V gene: TRBV14; clone size: many; CDR3 length: 16; D gene: -; CDR3 protein: CASSQAGLASTDTQYF; CDR3 DNA: TGTGCCAGCAGCCAAGCAGGGCTAGCGAGCACAGATACGCAGTATTTT
J gene: TRBJ2-3; V gene: TRBV7-8; clone size: many; CDR3 length: 16; D gene: -; CDR3 protein: CASSLQTGPGSDTQYF; CDR3 DNA: TGTGCCAGCAGCTTACAGACAGGTCCGGGATCTGATACGCAGTATTTT
J gene: TRBJ1-1; V gene: TRBV6-2/TRBV6-3; clone size: many; CDR3 length: 14; D gene: TRBD1; CDR3 protein: CASSYEQGYTEAFF; CDR3 DNA: TGTGCCAGCAGTTATGAACAGGGGTACACTGAAGCTTTCTTT
J gene: TRBJ2-3; V gene: TRBV7-2; clone size: -; CDR3 length: 16; D gene: TRBD1; CDR3 protein: CASMNPGTDLTDTQYF; CDR3 DNA: TGTGCCAGCATGAACCCCGGGACAGACCTCACAGATACGCAGTATTTT
J gene: TRBJ2-1; V gene: TRBV7-6; clone size: few; CDR3 length: 16; D gene: TRBD2; CDR3 protein: CASSLAGREFGNEQFF; CDR3 DNA: TGTGCCAGCAGCTTAGCCGGGCGGGAGTTCGGCAATGAGCAGTTCTTC